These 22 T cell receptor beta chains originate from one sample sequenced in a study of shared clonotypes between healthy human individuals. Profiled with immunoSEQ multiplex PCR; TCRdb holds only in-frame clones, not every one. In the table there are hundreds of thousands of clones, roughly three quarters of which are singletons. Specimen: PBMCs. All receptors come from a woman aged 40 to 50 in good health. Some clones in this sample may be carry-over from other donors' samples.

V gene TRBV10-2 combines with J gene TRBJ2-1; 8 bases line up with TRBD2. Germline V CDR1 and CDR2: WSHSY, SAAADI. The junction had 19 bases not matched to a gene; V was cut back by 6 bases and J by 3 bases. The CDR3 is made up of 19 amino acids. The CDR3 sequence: CASSLPISGTMPYYNEQFF. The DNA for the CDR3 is TGCGCCAGCAGCCTGCCAATTAGCGGGACCATGCCCTACTACAATGAGCAGTTCTTC.

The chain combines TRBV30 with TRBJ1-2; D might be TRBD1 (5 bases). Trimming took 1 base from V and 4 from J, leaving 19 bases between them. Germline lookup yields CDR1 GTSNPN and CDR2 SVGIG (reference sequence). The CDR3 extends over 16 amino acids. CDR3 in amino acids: CAWSDPGRRQGYGYTF. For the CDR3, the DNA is TGTGCCTGGAGTGACCCGGGCCGACGGCAGGGCTATGGCTACACCTTC.

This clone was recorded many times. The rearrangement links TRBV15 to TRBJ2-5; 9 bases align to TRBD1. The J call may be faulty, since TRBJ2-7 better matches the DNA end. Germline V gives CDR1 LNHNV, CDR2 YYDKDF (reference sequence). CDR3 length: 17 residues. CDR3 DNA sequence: TGTGCCACCAGCAGAGATCTCATCGGACAGGGGACCTACGAGCAGTACTTC. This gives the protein CATSRDLIGQGTYEQYF.

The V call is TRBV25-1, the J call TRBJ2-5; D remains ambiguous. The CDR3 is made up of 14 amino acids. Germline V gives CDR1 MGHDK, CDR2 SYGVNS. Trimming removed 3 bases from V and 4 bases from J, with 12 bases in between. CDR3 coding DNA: TGTGCCAGCAGTGAGAGGAGTGGGCGAGAGACCCAGTACTTC. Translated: CASSERSGRETQYF.

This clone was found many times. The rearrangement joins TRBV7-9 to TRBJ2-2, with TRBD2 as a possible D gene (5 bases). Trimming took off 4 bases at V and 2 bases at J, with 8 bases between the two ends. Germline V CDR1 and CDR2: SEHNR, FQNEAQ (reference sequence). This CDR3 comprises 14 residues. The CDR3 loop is CASSWTGNTGELFF. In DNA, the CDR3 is TGTGCCAGCAGCTGGACGGGAAACACCGGGGAGCTGTTTTTT. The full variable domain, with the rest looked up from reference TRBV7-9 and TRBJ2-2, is DTGVSQNPRHKITKRGQNVTFRCDPISEHNRLYWYRQTLGQGPEFLTYFQNEAQLEKSRLLSDRFSAERPKGSFSTLEIQRTEQGDSAMYLCASSWTGNTGELFFGEGSRLTVL.

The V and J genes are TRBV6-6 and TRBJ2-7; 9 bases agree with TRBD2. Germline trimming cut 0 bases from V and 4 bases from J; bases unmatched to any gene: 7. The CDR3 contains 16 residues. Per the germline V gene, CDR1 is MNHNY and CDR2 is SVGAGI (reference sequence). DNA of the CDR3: TGTGCCAGCAGTTACTCGTTACTAGCGGGCCTTTACGAGCAGTACTTC. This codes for CASSYSLLAGLYEQYF.

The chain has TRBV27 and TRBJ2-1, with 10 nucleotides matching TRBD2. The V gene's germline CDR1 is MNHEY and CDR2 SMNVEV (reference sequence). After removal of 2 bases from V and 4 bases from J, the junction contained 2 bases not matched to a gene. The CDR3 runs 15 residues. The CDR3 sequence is CASSLLAGDYNEQFF. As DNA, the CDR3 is TGTGCCAGCAGTTTACTAGCGGGAGATTACAATGAGCAGTTCTTC.

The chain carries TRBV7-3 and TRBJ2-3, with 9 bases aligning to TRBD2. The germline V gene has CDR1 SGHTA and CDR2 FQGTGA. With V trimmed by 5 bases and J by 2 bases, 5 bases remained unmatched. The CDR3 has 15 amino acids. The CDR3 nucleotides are TGTGCCAGCAGCCAGACTAGCGGTATCACAGATACGCAGTATTTT. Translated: CASSQTSGITDTQYF.

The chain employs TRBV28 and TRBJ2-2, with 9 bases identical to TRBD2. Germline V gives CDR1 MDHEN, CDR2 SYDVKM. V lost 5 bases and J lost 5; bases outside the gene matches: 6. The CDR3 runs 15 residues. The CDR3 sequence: CASSRLAASTGELFF. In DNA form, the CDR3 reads TGTGCCAGCAGTCGACTAGCGGCCTCGACCGGGGAGCTGTTTTTT.

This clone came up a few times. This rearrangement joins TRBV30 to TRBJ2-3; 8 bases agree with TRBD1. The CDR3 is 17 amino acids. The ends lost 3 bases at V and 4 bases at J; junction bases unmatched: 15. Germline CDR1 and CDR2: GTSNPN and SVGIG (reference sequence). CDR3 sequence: CAWSLIGTGEEADTQYF. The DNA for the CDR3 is TGTGCCTGGAGCTTAATTGGGACAGGTGAAGAAGCAGATACGCAGTATTTT.

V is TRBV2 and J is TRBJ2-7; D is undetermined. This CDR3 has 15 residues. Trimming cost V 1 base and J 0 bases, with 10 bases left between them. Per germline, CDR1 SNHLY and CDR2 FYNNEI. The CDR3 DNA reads TGTGCCAGCAGTGAAGGGATCCCCAGCTCCTACGAGCAGTACTTC. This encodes CASSEGIPSSYEQYF.

The DNA for the CDR3 is TGTGCCATTCGTCAAATACAGGGGGCGCAAGGTACAGATACGCAGTATTTT. It specifies CAIRQIQGAQGTDTQYF. V gene TRBV10-3 combines with J gene TRBJ2-3; 9 nucleotides line up with TRBD1. The CDR3 loop spans 17 amino acids. Trimming removed 9 bases from V and 3 bases from J; junction bases left unmatched: 16. The germline CDR1 and CDR2 sequences are ENHRY and SYGVKD.

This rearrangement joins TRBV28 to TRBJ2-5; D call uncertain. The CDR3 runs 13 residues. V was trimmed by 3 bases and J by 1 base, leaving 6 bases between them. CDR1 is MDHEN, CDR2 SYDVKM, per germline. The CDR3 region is CASSFLFQETQYF. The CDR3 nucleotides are TGTGCCAGCAGTTTCCTCTTCCAAGAGACCCAGTACTTC.

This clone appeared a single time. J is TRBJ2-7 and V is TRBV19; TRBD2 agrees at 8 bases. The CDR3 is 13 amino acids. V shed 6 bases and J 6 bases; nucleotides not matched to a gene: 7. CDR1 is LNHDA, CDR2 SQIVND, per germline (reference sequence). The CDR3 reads CASRLAGGIEQYF. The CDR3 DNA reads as TGTGCCAGTAGACTTGCGGGAGGTATCGAGCAGTACTTC.

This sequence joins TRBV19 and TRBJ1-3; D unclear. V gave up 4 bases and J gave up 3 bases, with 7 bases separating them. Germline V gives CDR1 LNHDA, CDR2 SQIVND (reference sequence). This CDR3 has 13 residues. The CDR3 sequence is CASSNSIGNTIYF. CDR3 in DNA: TGTGCCAGTAGTAACAGCATTGGAAACACCATATATTTT.

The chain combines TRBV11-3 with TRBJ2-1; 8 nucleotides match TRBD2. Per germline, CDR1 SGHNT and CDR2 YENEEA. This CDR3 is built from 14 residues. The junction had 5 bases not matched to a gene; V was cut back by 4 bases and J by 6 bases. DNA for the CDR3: TGTGCCAGCAGCTCCCGGGAGGGTAGCAATGAGCAGTTCTTC. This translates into CASSSREGSNEQFF. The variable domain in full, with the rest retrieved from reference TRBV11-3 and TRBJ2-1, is EAGVVQSPRYKIIEKKQPVAFWCNPISGHNTLYWYLQNLGQGPELLIRYENEEAVDDSQLPKDRFSAERLKGVDSTLKIQPAELGDSAVYLCASSSREGSNEQFFGPGTRLTVL.

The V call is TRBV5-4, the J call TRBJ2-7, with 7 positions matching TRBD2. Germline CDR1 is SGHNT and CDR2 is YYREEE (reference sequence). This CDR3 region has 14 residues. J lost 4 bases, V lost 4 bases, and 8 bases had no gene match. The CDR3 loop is CASSRWGGLYEQYF. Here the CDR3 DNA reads TGTGCCAGCAGCCGCTGGGGGGGACTTTACGAGCAGTACTTC.

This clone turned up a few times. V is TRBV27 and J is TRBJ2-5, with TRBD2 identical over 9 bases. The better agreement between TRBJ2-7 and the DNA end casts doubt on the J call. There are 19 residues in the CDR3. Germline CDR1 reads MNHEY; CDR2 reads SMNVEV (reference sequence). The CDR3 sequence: CASTRRWGRGEAGGNEQYF. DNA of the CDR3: TGTGCCAGCACAAGGAGGTGGGGCAGGGGAGAAGCGGGAGGCAACGAGCAGTACTTC.

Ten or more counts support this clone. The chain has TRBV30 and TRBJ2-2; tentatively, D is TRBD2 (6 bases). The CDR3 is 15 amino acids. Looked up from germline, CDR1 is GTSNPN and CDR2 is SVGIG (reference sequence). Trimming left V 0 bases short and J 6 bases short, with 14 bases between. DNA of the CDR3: TGTGCCTGGAGTGTTCAGGGCAGGGAGGCCGGGGAGCTGTTTTTT. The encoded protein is CAWSVQGREAGELFF.

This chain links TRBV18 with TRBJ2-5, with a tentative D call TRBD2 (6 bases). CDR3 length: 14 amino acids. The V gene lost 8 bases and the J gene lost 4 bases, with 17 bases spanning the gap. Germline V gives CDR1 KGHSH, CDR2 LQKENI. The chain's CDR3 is CASKGQRRGETQYF. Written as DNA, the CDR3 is TGTGCCAGCAAGGGGCAGCGGAGGGGAGAGACCCAGTACTTC.

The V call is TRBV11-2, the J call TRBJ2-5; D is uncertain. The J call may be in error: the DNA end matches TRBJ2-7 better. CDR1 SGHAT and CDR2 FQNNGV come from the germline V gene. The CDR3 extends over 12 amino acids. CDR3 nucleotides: TGTGCCAGCAGCCGGTGGGGTTACGAGCAGTACTTC. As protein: CASSRWGYEQYF.

The CDR3 nucleotides read TGTGCCAGCAGCCAACCTAACCCAACCGGGCAGCGTCGTGACTATGGCTACACCTTC. Its translation is CASSQPNPTGQRRDYGYTF. The chain carries TRBV4-2 and TRBJ1-2; no reliable D call. The germline V gene encodes CDR1 LGHNA and CDR2 YNFKEQ. The CDR3 runs 19 residues. V was trimmed by 2 bases and J by 3 bases, leaving 25 bases between them.